One TCR beta chain is described in this entry. No antigen is known for it. TCRdb processed the reads anew with MiXCR; each CDR3 protein has one entry. The sample consists of approximately 990,000 distinct CDR3 sequences, approximately 30% of them appearing once. This CDR3 comprises 16 residues. The V gene end was trimmed by 2 bases and the J gene end by 2 bases; junction bases not matched to a gene: 5. CDR1 is LGHNA and CDR2 is YSLEER in the germline V gene. The sample comes from a study of T cell repertoires in cytomegalovirus infection. The study, taken as a whole, reports: HLA-C-restricted CMV-specific TCR beta clonotypes were dominant in the ex vivo response.

Material: cultured CD8+ T cells from PBMCs, obtained from culture after CMV antigen stimulation. The J gene is TRBJ2-3, the V gene TRBV4-3; TRBD2 matches at 9 bases. The clonotype was recovered from a human donor in good health (CMV status not recorded). Some clones in this sample may be carry-over from other donors' samples. The CDR3 is CASSQLASGDTDTQYF. The CDR3 DNA reads as TGCGCCAGCAGCCAACTAGCTAGCGGGGACACAGATACGCAGTATTTT.